One and the same sample provided the 2 T cell receptor beta chains below, sequenced in a study of tumor-infiltrating lymphocytes in primary liver carcinoma. It was from 20-30 mg of unsorted bulk tissue that RNA and DNA were co-extracted. Using a constant-region primer together with ProtoScript II reverse transcriptase, TCR beta cDNA was made from 500 ng of total RNA. TCR beta libraries came from three nested multiplex PCR rounds using slightly modified ARM-PCR. Running roughly 10 cycles apiece, the first two PCR rounds relied on TRBV1-TRBV30 forward primers together with a C-beta reverse primer. MiXCR, applied by TCRdb to the multiplex PCR reads, yields one record per CDR3 protein. The sample shows 45,000 to 55,000 distinct CDR3 sequences, over 65% of them seen only once. Sequencing was performed on liver tumor tissue from sampling region 5. Described subset: tumor region T5, tumor centre. The receptors derive from a man in his forties or fifties with primary liver carcinoma and hepatitis B virus infection.

J is TRBJ2-7 and V is TRBV6-1; 8 bases are shared with TRBD2. This CDR3 contains 18 residues. Germline loops: CDR1 MNHNS, CDR2 SASEGT. Trimming at V came to 9 bases and at J to 0 bases, leaving 19 bases not matched to a gene. CDR3 region: CASIFQTSEALSSYEQYF. In DNA form, the CDR3 reads TGTGCCAGTATCTTCCAGACTAGCGAGGCCCTGAGCTCCTACGAGCAGTACTTC.

Comment on this clonotype: One base away lies a much larger clone, so this may be a sequencing read error. The rearrangement uses TRBV20-1 and TRBJ2-7; D tentatively reads TRBD1 or TRBD2 (5 bases each). The length of the CDR3 is 12 residues. The ends were cut back, 1 base at V and 9 bases at J, with 13 bases in the middle. Germline lookup yields CDR1 DFQATT and CDR2 SNEGSKA (reference sequence). CDR3 in DNA: TGCAGTGCTAGAGGGGACGGGTTCGGGCAGTACTTC. Translating it yields CSARGDGFGQYF.